This T cell receptor beta chain was profiled in a study of cytomegalovirus exposure and HLA in healthy donors. Overall study: From about 200 million T cells, an earlier analysis saw 120 million or so unique TCR beta sequences.

PCR used 60 Vbeta primers and 13 Jbeta primers. Clones were sequenced by immunoSEQ multiplex PCR, and TCRdb holds only the in-frame ones, with some missing. This sample carries tens of thousands of clones, roughly 76% of them seen once, and the ten largest clones take 12%. Study results and caveats: An analysis was carried out at a later point. It showed that HLA-associated TCR beta chains were more clonally expanded than equally common non-associated chains.

The CDR3 totals 13 residues. V lost 8 bases and J lost 3; bases outside the gene matches: 7. Germline lookup yields CDR1 LNHDA and CDR2 SQIVND (reference sequence). This clone was recorded a few times. Its antigen is unidentified. The chain has TRBV19 and TRBJ2-7, with TRBD1 identical over 7 bases. Sequenced input: PBMCs. The sequence was collected from a male donor in good health and CMV-seropositive. The CDR3 reads CASSTGLDYEQYF. Written as DNA, the CDR3 is TGTGCCAGTTCGACAGGGTTGGACTACGAGCAGTACTTC.